The 10 T cell receptor beta chains below all came from one sample that was sequenced in a study of blood T cell repertoires in COVID-19. Some clones are missing from TCRdb's copy, which holds only in-frame ones; the method was immunoSEQ multiplex PCR. The table has about 300,000 clones, roughly 89% seen once; the top ten hold 2.9%. Material for sequencing was PBMCs or T cells enriched from blood (not recorded which). Receptor source: a woman between 50 and 59 years old who had been exposed to COVID-19.

The V gene is TRBV18, the J gene TRBJ2-7; D possibly corresponds to TRBD2 (6 bases). Germline assignment: CDR1 KGHSH and CDR2 LQKENI. The CDR3 spans 12 residues. V gave up 3 bases and J gave up 6 bases, with 9 bases separating them. CDR3 protein: CASSPRLGEQYF. CDR3 DNA: TGTGCCAGCTCACCCAGACTAGGCGAGCAGTACTTC.

The V gene is TRBV7-8, the J gene TRBJ1-1, with D perhaps matching TRBD1 (6 bases). Germline-derived CDR1 and CDR2 are SGHVS and FQNEAQ. The CDR3 consists of 16 residues. V shed 5 bases and J shed 4 bases, with 20 bases lying between them. The CDR3 nucleotides are TGTGCCAGCAGCGCCTTTCACTCAGGGGTCGGCACTGAAGCTTTCTTT. Translation: CASSAFHSGVGTEAFF. The full variable domain, in which reference TRBV7-8 and TRBJ1-1 provide the parts outside the CDR3, is GAGVSQSPRYKVAKRGQDVALRCDPISGHVSLFWYQQALGQGPEFLTYFQNEAQLDKSGLPSDRFFAERPEGSVSTLKIQRTQQEDSAVYLCASSAFHSGVGTEAFFGQGTRLTVV.

V gene TRBV4-2 combines with J gene TRBJ2-2; D might be TRBD1 (5 bases). The CDR3 spans 17 residues. Trimming removed 3 bases from V and 0 bases from J, with 14 bases in between. Germline V gene sequence: CDR1 LGHNA, CDR2 YNFKEQ. CDR3 in DNA: TGTGCCAGCAGCCAGGCCGCGGTACAGGCGAACACCGGGGAGCTGTTTTTT. Encoded protein: CASSQAAVQANTGELFF.

This clone has just one count. V and J are TRBV7-8 and TRBJ1-5; D not certain. The germline V and J ends were trimmed by 5 bases and 1 base, with 12 bases remaining between them. CDR1 and CDR2 (germline): SGHVS, FQNEAQ. This CDR3 region has 15 residues. This chain's CDR3 is CASSRLLVSNQPQHF. The DNA for the CDR3 is TGTGCCAGCAGCCGGCTACTCGTCAGCAATCAGCCCCAGCATTTT.

The rearrangement joins TRBV19 to TRBJ2-5; D is unclear. The CDR3 is made up of 15 amino acids. V lost 3 bases and J 1 base, leaving 12 bases between the germline ends. Looked up from germline, CDR1 is LNHDA and CDR2 is SQIVND (reference sequence). DNA for the CDR3: TGTGCCAGTAGTATCCGTCAGATAAGCCAAGAGACCCAGTACTTC. Protein sequence: CASSIRQISQETQYF.

The chain employs TRBV2 and TRBJ2-6; D not resolved. The CDR3 sequence is 15 residues long. With 4 bases removed from V and 0 bases from J, the gap between germline ends came to 7 bases. Germline lookup yields CDR1 SNHLY and CDR2 FYNNEI. The CDR3 sequence is CASSVYPSGANVLTF. DNA for the CDR3: TGTGCCAGCAGTGTGTATCCCTCTGGGGCCAACGTCCTGACTTTC.

The chain carries TRBV6-7 and TRBJ1-4, with 7 bases lining up with TRBD1. TRBV6-7 is noted as an ORF with a role that remains uncertain. This CDR3 is 16 amino acids long. J gave up 4 bases and V 6 bases, and 11 bases lay outside the gene matches. DNA of the CDR3: TGTGCCAGCAGCCGTCCGCCCCGGGACAGTAATGAAAAACTGTTTTTT. It encodes CASSRPPRDSNEKLFF.

V and J are TRBV4-2 and TRBJ2-7; no definite D call. This CDR3 has 15 amino acids. Germline CDR1 and CDR2: LGHNA and YNFKEQ. V lost 1 base, J lost 0 bases, and 10 bases lay in between. CDR3 region: CASSQASGVSYEQYF. CDR3 nucleotides: TGTGCCAGCAGCCAAGCCTCGGGTGTCTCCTACGAGCAGTACTTC.

The rearrangement links TRBV19 to TRBJ2-7, with D perhaps TRBD1 (6 bases). CDR1 is LNHDA and CDR2 is SQIVND in the germline V gene (reference sequence). The CDR3 runs to 15 residues. V was shortened by 2 bases and J by 3 bases, with 14 bases between the two germline ends. For the CDR3, the DNA is TGTGCCAGTAGTATAAGGCAGGGGAGTCGCTACGAGCAGTACTTC. Translation: CASSIRQGSRYEQYF.

Comment on this clone: The same CDR3 is also encoded by other DNA sequences in this sample. The chain carries TRBV11-3 and TRBJ2-5; TRBD1 matches at 7 bases. Per germline, CDR1 SGHNT and CDR2 YENEEA. The junction had 5 bases not matched to a gene; V was cut back by 5 bases and J by 2 bases. CDR3 length: 14 amino acids. The CDR3 sequence is CASSLPGQQETQYF. CDR3 coding DNA: TGTGCCAGCAGCCTCCCGGGACAGCAAGAGACCCAGTACTTC.